This T cell receptor beta chain was sequenced in a study of blood T cell repertoires in COVID-19. Trimming shortened V by 6 bases and J by 0 bases, and 9 bases separated the two germline ends. This CDR3 is 14 amino acids long. CDR1 and CDR2 (germline): LNHDA, SQIVND (reference sequence). Method: immunoSEQ multiplex PCR; TCRdb's copy keeps in-frame clones and lacks some. This sample yields under 200,000 clones, of which more than 75% are seen a single time; roughly 5% belongs to the top ten. Sequenced sample: peripheral blood. This TCR was recovered from a woman aged 45-59 years with COVID-19, enrolled during active disease. The genes are TRBV19 and TRBJ1-3; D is undetermined. The CDR3, as DNA: TGTGCCAGTAGACGCGGGGACTCTGGAAACACCATATATTTT. Encoded protein: CASRRGDSGNTIYF.